This T cell receptor (beta chain) was recovered during a study of regulatory T cells in long-lasting Graves disease. Study-level findings and limits: Preferential use of TRBV28, TRBJ1-2 and TRBJ2-5 was seen in persistent disease.

iRepertoire HTBI primers and Arm-PCR of CDR3 regions built TCR beta libraries. TCRdb re-called the multiplex PCR reads through MiXCR, storing one row per CDR3 protein. The sample includes approximately 690,000 distinct CDR3 sequences, around 30% of them seen just once. The sample's time point: persistent/refractory GD, antithyroid drugs over 5 years with positive TRAb. RNA from PBMCs was the source of the TCR library. For this clonotype: The antigen is not known.

This CDR3 comprises 15 residues. V was shortened by 0 bases and J by 8 bases, with 16 bases between the two germline ends. Germline CDR1 SGHAT, CDR2 FQNNGV. Sequencing used peripheral blood mononuclear cells (PBMCs), obtained when the disease was refractory, from a patient treated with antithyroid drugs. The rearrangement links TRBV11-2 to TRBJ1-2, with D possibly matching TRBD1 (5 bases). This TCR was recovered from a female donor with Graves disease. The CDR3 nucleotides read TGTGCCAGCAGCTTAGATAGGTCGTTGGGGCACGGCTACACCTTC. Its translation is CASSLDRSLGHGYTF. The whole variable domain, remainder taken from reference TRBV11-2 and TRBJ1-2, is EAGVAQSPRYKIIEKRQSVAFWCNPISGHATLYWYQQILGQGPKLLIQFQNNGVVDDSQLPKDRFSAERLKGVDSTLKIQPAKLEDSAVYLCASSLDRSLGHGYTFGSGTRLTVV.